This TCR beta chain was obtained from a study of cytomegalovirus exposure and HLA in healthy donors. Overall study findings and caveats: There were some public TCRs occurring in many donors, but most TCR sequences were rare. In vitro work confirmed that three CMV-associated chains recognize CMV antigens.

CDR3 length: 15 residues. Germline CDR1 is SEHNR and CDR2 is FQNEAQ (reference sequence). V was pared by 5 bases and J by 9 bases, with 19 bases between. The table came from immunoSEQ multiplex PCR; TCRdb's copy has only in-frame clones and leaves some out. This sample has 150,000 to 200,000 clones, with around nine tenths found just once. In regard to this clone: Its antigen is still unknown.

The sequence derives from a woman aged 18 to 35 in good health and CMV-seronegative. Sequenced sample: PBMCs. The chain uses TRBV7-9 and TRBJ2-2; D is perhaps TRBD2 (6 bases). CDR3 sequence reads: CASSGPASGRRELFF. CDR3 coding DNA: TGTGCCAGCAGCGGGCCGGCTTCAGGGAGGAGGGAGCTGTTTTTT.